This T cell receptor beta chain comes out of a study of T cell repertoires in aging, cancer and after chemotherapy. A mixed TRB-A/B primer pool amplified rearranged TRB by multiplex touch-down PCR. TCRdb redid the calling of the multiplex PCR reads with MiXCR, one entry per CDR3 protein. The data contain 1,500 to 2,000 distinct CDR3 sequences, 23% of them singletons. Broader study findings: Untreated cancer patients had significantly lower blood TCR diversity than age-matched healthy donors.

Peripheral blood genomic DNA, not sorted cells or RNA, was the template. By proportion, this clonotype is medium-sized. Its cognate antigen is unknown. V dropped 5 bases and J dropped 1 base, with 14 bases sitting between them. The CDR3 totals 15 residues. Germline V gives CDR1 MNHEY, CDR2 SVGAGI. The specimen sequenced was blood. The chain links TRBV6-5 to TRBJ1-1; D possibly corresponds to TRBD1 (6 bases). The TCR was taken from a human donor with a solid tumor. CDR3 protein: CASSPPGHQNTEAFF. The CDR3, as DNA: TGTGCCAGCAGTCCCCCGGGACACCAGAACACTGAAGCTTTCTTT.